These T cell receptor beta chains were read from a single sample in a study of PD-L1 blockade in urothelial cancer. TCRdb's copy holds only in-frame clones and misses some; the assay was immunoSEQ multiplex PCR. Among approximately 45,000 clones listed, around 86% were seen once. Sequencing was performed on PBMCs, taken around atezolizumab (anti-PD-L1) treatment. Every receptor here comes from a man between 50 and 59 years old with urothelial cancer. CDR3s include the opening cysteine and the closing phenylalanine or tryptophan. Each record gives: D gene, J gene, clone size, V gene, CDR3 DNA, CDR3 protein. A D gene is named only where the DNA matches it firmly. Clone size is stated in some rows and not others, as once, few, many or a class when expanded.

>-|TRBJ1-1|-|TRBV18
TGTGCCAGCTCTGAGGTGGGGGGGAGCACTGAAGCTTTCTTT
CASSEVGGSTEAFF
>-|TRBJ2-3|-|TRBV5-4
TGTGCCAGCAGCCCCTCCTCCTCCAGGGTAAATACGCAGTATTTT
CASSPSSSRVNTQYF
>TRBD1|TRBJ1-4|-|TRBV14
TGTGCCAGCAGTACCAAGAGGGCAGGGGGCGGAAAACTGTTTTTT
CASSTKRAGGGKLFF
>-|TRBJ1-1|-|TRBV27
TGTGCCAGCAGACCAAATTCGGGACATGGCACTGAAGCTTTCTTT
CASRPNSGHGTEAFF
>-|TRBJ1-2|-|TRBV10-3
TGTGCCATCAGTGAGTCTTCGGGGAGAGCTAACTATGGCTACACCTTC
CAISESSGRANYGYTF
>-|TRBJ1-2|-|TRBV15
TGTGCCACCAGCAGAGATCAGGGGCGGAGTGGCTACACCTTC
CATSRDQGRSGYTF
>TRBD1|TRBJ2-1|-|TRBV2
TGTGCCAGCAGTTTCACAGGGGGCAATGAGCAGTTCTTC
CASSFTGGNEQFF
>TRBD2|TRBJ2-1|-|TRBV19
TGTGCCAGTAGTCCCGCCCGACTAGCGGGGGTTGAGCAGTTCTTC
CASSPARLAGVEQFF
>TRBD2|TRBJ2-3|-|TRBV7-8
TGTGCCAGCAGCTTCAGGGGCGGGAGGGAAAGCACAGATACGCAGTATTTT
CASSFRGGRESTDTQYF
>-|TRBJ2-5|-|TRBV30
TGTGCCTGGAGTGTACAATCCGGACTCCTCCTGTACTTC
CAWSVQSGLLLYF
>-|TRBJ1-5|-|TRBV4-2
TGTGCCAGCAGCCAAGCCCCTAATCAGCCCCAGCATTTT
CASSQAPNQPQHF
>-|TRBJ1-1|-|TRBV19
TGTGCCAGTAGTCGCCGGGGGGGAGGAAACACTGAAGCTTTCTTT
CASSRRGGGNTEAFF
>TRBD2|TRBJ2-1|-|TRBV6-4
TGTGCCAGCAGTGACCGACTAGCGGGAGATCGGCAGTTCTTC
CASSDRLAGDRQFF
>TRBD1|TRBJ1-1|-|TRBV18
TGTGCCAGCTCACAACGCGTACCGACAGGGTCCACTGAAGCTTTCTTT
CASSQRVPTGSTEAFF
>-|TRBJ1-1|-|TRBV29-1
TGCAGCGCTAACTCGGGGAAGAACACTGAAGCTTTCTTT
CSANSGKNTEAFF
>-|TRBJ1-2|medium-sized|TRBV2
TGTGCCAGCAGTGAACGGGGTATTGAGGGCTACACCTTC
CASSERGIEGYTF
>-|TRBJ1-2|-|TRBV27
TGTGCCAGCAGTTTAAACGGCGGCTCTCTTCCTGTCTATGGCTACACCTTC
CASSLNGGSLPVYGYTF
>TRBD2|TRBJ2-3|-|TRBV6-1
TGTGCCAGCAGTGAAGCGTACGGACTAGCGGGAGTTTTCAGTCGGCAGTATTTT
CASSEAYGLAGVFSRQYF
>TRBD2|TRBJ2-1|-|TRBV2
TGTGCCAGCAGTGGGTTAGCGGGGGCCACCAATGAGCAGTTCTTC
CASSGLAGATNEQFF
>TRBD1|TRBJ2-5|-|TRBV6-5
TGTGCCAGCAGGTCTGGTGGGACAGCCCAAGAGACCCAGTACTTC
CASRSGGTAQETQYF
>-|TRBJ2-4|-|TRBV21-1
TGTGCCAGCAGCAAAGAGGATAGCGGGAGTGTGGTAAACATTCAGTACTTC
CASSKEDSGSVVNIQYF
>-|TRBJ1-2|-|TRBV18
TGTGCCAGCTCACCAAGATGGCGGGGGCTCTATGGCTACACCTTC
CASSPRWRGLYGYTF
>TRBD1|TRBJ2-3|few|TRBV7-3
TGTGCCAGCAGTCCTTCGACAGGGCCGAATACGCAGTATTTT
CASSPSTGPNTQYF
>-|TRBJ1-3|once|TRBV15
TGTGCCACCAGCAGAGGGGAGACGGGAGGAAACACCATATATTTT
CATSRGETGGNTIYF
>-|TRBJ1-5|-|TRBV2
TGTGCCAGCAGGCTCGGGATCGTGGGCAATCAGCCCCAGCATTTT
CASRLGIVGNQPQHF
>TRBD1|TRBJ2-5|-|TRBV11-2
TGTGCCAGCCAGCTTTGGGACAGGGTAGAAGAGACCCAGTACTTC
CASQLWDRVEETQYF
>TRBD2|TRBJ2-1|-|TRBV28
TGTGCCAGCAGTCGACGCCCTAGCGGGGTGAACTACAATGAGCAGTTCTTC
CASSRRPSGVNYNEQFF
>TRBD1|TRBJ1-4|few|TRBV19
TGTGCCAGTAGCGATCGACAGGGTCGTTCTGCAACTAATGAAAAACTGTTTTTT
CASSDRQGRSATNEKLFF
>TRBD1|TRBJ1-6|-|TRBV9
TGTGCCAGCAGCGACGACAGGGGCCTTTCGCCCCTCCACTTT
CASSDDRGLSPLHF
>-|TRBJ1-2|-|TRBV5-8
TGTGCCAGCAGCCCCCGGTCTAACTATGGCTACACCTTC
CASSPRSNYGYTF
>TRBD1|TRBJ1-2|-|TRBV14
TGTGCCAGCAGCCAGCCCCAGGGGGCTGGCTACACCTTC
CASSQPQGAGYTF
>-|TRBJ2-2|-|TRBV5-6
TGTGCCAGCAGCTATGCAGGGAGGACCGGGGAGCTGTTTTTT
CASSYAGRTGELFF
>-|TRBJ2-7|-|TRBV14
TGTGCCAGCAGCCAAGATTTGGTTAGAGGTGACGAGCAGTACTTC
CASSQDLVRGDEQYF
>-|TRBJ1-6|few|TRBV7-2
TGTGCCAGCAGCTCCCGCAGCGGGTCGAATTCACCCCTCCACTTT
CASSSRSGSNSPLHF
>-|TRBJ1-5|few|TRBV15
TGTGCCACCAGCTACAGGGGCAATCAGCCCCAGCATTTT
CATSYRGNQPQHF
>-|TRBJ1-2|-|TRBV6-5
TGTGCCAGCAGTTACTCGGGGCTTTATGGCTACACCTTC
CASSYSGLYGYTF
>-|TRBJ2-5|-|TRBV15
TGTGCCACCAGCAGAGATCGGGGTCCCCAAGAGACCCAGTACTTC
CATSRDRGPQETQYF
>-|TRBJ2-5|few|TRBV7-2
TGTGCCAGCAGCTTAGCGGGGCATGGGGAGACCCAGTACTTC
CASSLAGHGETQYF
>TRBD2|TRBJ2-5|-|TRBV11-2
TGTGCCAGCAGCCCAAAATGGGGGGGGAGGCAAGAGACCCAGTACTTC
CASSPKWGGRQETQYF
>TRBD1|TRBJ1-1|-|TRBV7-8
TGTGCCAGCAGACTCGAGACAGGGGCTTACACTGAAGCTTTCTTT
CASRLETGAYTEAFF
>-|TRBJ1-2|-|TRBV30
TGTGCCTGGAGTGTACCCTCCGCCCCAGCTAACTATGGCTACACCTTC
CAWSVPSAPANYGYTF
>TRBD2|TRBJ2-3|-|TRBV7-9
TGTGCCAGCAGCTCTAGCGGGGCGGGCATGGATACGCAGTATTTT
CASSSSGAGMDTQYF
>TRBD2|TRBJ2-1|-|TRBV5-6
TGTGCCAGCAGCTTCCGCCCTAGCGGGACCTACAATGAGCAGTTCTTC
CASSFRPSGTYNEQFF
>-|TRBJ1-5|-|TRBV27
TGTGCCAGCAGTCACGACTCCCAGACCGGGCAGCCCCAGCATTTT
CASSHDSQTGQPQHF
>-|TRBJ1-3|-|TRBV5-1
TGCGCCAGCAGCTCGGAGTTGCCGGGAAACACCATATATTTT
CASSSELPGNTIYF
>TRBD2|TRBJ2-7|-|TRBV6-5
TGTGCCAGCAGCCCCCCTCGGACTAGGTTCTACGAGCAGTACTTC
CASSPPRTRFYEQYF
>-|TRBJ1-2|-|TRBV10-3
TGTGCCATCAGGCCGGAACCGGGGGGTGGCTACACCTTC
CAIRPEPGGGYTF
>TRBD2|TRBJ2-2|-|TRBV5-1
TGCGCCAGCAGCGGGGGCAGCGGGGGTCCCGGGGAGCTGTTTTTT
CASSGGSGGPGELFF
>TRBD1|TRBJ2-1|-|TRBV5-1
TGCGCCAGCACCCGGACAGGGGGCAATGAGCAGTTCTTC
CASTRTGGNEQFF
>TRBD2|TRBJ2-3|few|TRBV5-1
TGCGCCAGGCCCTGTAGCGGGGGGGATAGCACAGATACGCAGTATTTT
CARPCSGGDSTDTQYF
>TRBD2|TRBJ2-1|-|TRBV7-3
TGTGCCAGCAGCCTTAGCGGGAGTTTGTTCTTC
CASSLSGSLFF
>TRBD1|TRBJ2-2|-|TRBV5-1
TGCGCCAGCAGCCGGGACAGGGCCACCGGGGAGCTGTTTTTT
CASSRDRATGELFF
>-|TRBJ2-3|-|TRBV5-1
TGCGCCAGCAGCTTGCAGGGCTTGGATACGCAGTATTTT
CASSLQGLDTQYF
>TRBD1|TRBJ1-3|-|TRBV28
TGTGCCAGCAGTCCTCCGGGACAGGTCTCTGGAAACACCATATATTTT
CASSPPGQVSGNTIYF
>TRBD2|TRBJ2-1|once|TRBV5-1
TGCGCCAGCAGTCGGGGGACTAGCGGGGGGGCCAGAGAGCAGTTCTTC
CASSRGTSGGAREQFF